Following are 24 T cell receptor beta chains from one sample sequenced in a study of regulatory T cells in long-lasting Graves disease. TCR beta libraries were built with iRepertoire HTBI primers and Arm-PCR of CDR3 regions. TCRdb re-analysed the multiplex PCR reads in MiXCR, keeping a single row per CDR3 protein. The sample contains 390,000 or so distinct CDR3 sequences, around 11% of which appear only once. Time point defined: newly diagnosed GD, antithyroid drugs for less than 3 months. The TCR library was prepared using RNA isolated from PBMCs. The sample also formed part of further work on T cells in Graves' hyperthyroidism and ophthalmopathy.

The sequencing here drew on peripheral blood mononuclear cells (PBMCs), taken at new diagnosis, from a patient treated with antithyroid drugs. These receptor sequences come from a woman in her late teens or twenties with Graves disease.

This clonotype was counted ten times or more. The chain uses TRBV11-2 and TRBJ1-1; D is undetermined. CDR1 and CDR2 (germline): SGHAT, FQNNGV. This CDR3 has 12 residues. Trimming left V 5 bases short and J 3 bases short, with 7 bases between. CDR3: CASSLIHTEAFF. DNA of the CDR3: TGTGCCAGCAGCCTGATCCACACTGAAGCTTTCTTT.

The chain recombines TRBV7-3 with TRBJ2-3, with TRBD2 identical over 7 bases. The length of the CDR3 is 13 residues. After removal of 5 bases from V and 4 bases from J, the junction contained 3 bases not matched to a gene. The V gene's germline CDR1 is SGHTA and CDR2 FQGTGA. The CDR3 protein is CASSPRGADTQYF. The CDR3 region has the DNA TGTGCCAGCAGCCCCCGGGGGGCAGATACGCAGTATTTT.

This clonotype was counted ten times or more. The rearrangement links TRBV20-1 to TRBJ2-1, with D possibly TRBD2 on 5 matching bases. Trimming removed 3 bases from V and 4 bases from J, with 10 bases in between. The germline CDR1 and CDR2 sequences are DFQATT and SNEGSKA (reference sequence). The CDR3 contains 13 residues. The DNA of the CDR3 is TGCAGTGCTAGCGGGAACGTTTACAATGAGCAGTTCTTC. This encodes CSASGNVYNEQFF.

This clonotype was found many times. The chain couples TRBV24-1 to TRBJ2-2, with D possibly matching TRBD2 (6 bases). The germline V gene encodes CDR1 KGHDR and CDR2 SFDVKD. The CDR3 contains 17 residues. With 1 base removed from V and 4 bases from J, the gap between germline ends came to 15 bases. Written as DNA, the CDR3 is TGTGCCACCAGTGATTTTGGCCTAGCGACCTCCACCGGGGAGCTGTTTTTT. It specifies CATSDFGLATSTGELFF.

This clonotype has at least ten counts. This chain links TRBV27 with TRBJ2-5; D perhaps matches TRBD2 (5 bases). The end of the DNA fits TRBJ2-1 better, so the J call may be wrong. The CDR3 has 14 amino acids. Germline assignment: CDR1 MNHEY and CDR2 SMNVEV (reference sequence). The DNA for the CDR3 is TGTGCCAGCAGACTAGTTAGGTTGAGTAATGAGCAGTTCTTC. It codes for CASRLVRLSNEQFF.

There are many counts of this clonotype. The rearrangement links TRBV30 to TRBJ1-1; D is perhaps TRBD1 (6 bases). CDR1 GTSNPN and CDR2 SVGIG come from the germline V gene (reference sequence). With 3 bases removed from V and 1 base from J, the gap between germline ends came to 6 bases. The CDR3 spans 12 residues. The CDR3 coding sequence is TGTGCCTGGAGAGGGGGGAACACTGAAGCTTTCTTT. Translating gives CAWRGGNTEAFF.

This clonotype was recorded many times. V is TRBV7-2 and J is TRBJ2-5, with D unresolved. The V end was cut by 0 bases, the J end by 1 base, with 6 bases between. Germline V gives CDR1 SGHTA, CDR2 FQGNSA. This CDR3 is 14 amino acids long. CDR3: CASSLAQIQETQYF. For the CDR3, the DNA is TGTGCCAGCAGCTTAGCGCAGATCCAAGAGACCCAGTACTTC. Complete variable domain (other parts from reference TRBV7-2 and TRBJ2-5): GAGVSQSPSNKVTEKGKDVELRCDPISGHTALYWYRQSLGQGLEFLIYFQGNSAPDKSGLPSDRFSAERTGGSVSTLTIQRTQQEDSAVYLCASSLAQIQETQYFGPGTRLLVL.

This clonotype came up many times. The rearrangement joins TRBV12-3 or TRBV12-4 to TRBJ1-5; D gene unclear. With 5 bases removed from V and 9 bases from J, the gap between germline ends came to 14 bases. This CDR3 spans 13 amino acids. The CDR3 nucleotides are TGTGCCAGCAGTCCCGGAGCCCCGAGGCCCCAGCATTTT. Protein: CASSPGAPRPQHF.

As concerns this clonotype: The conserved phenylalanine or tryptophan normally closing the CDR3 is absent here, so this likely arose from a read error. The chain joins TRBV28 to TRBJ2-7; D is undetermined. V lost 1 base and J lost 5, with 3 bases in between. Germline V CDR1 and CDR2: MDHEN, SYDVKM. The CDR3 is made up of 11 amino acids. In DNA form, the CDR3 reads TGTGCCAGCAGTTTATATGACGAGCAGTACCTC. It codes for CASSLYDEQYL.

As for this clonotype: This may arise from a read error, as a much more abundant clone is one base away. The chain joins TRBV7-3 to TRBJ2-1; 10 positions match TRBD2. Germline values: CDR1 SGHTA, CDR2 FQGTGA. There are 18 residues in the CDR3. V trimming: 4 bases; J trimming: 9 bases; junction bases outside the gene matches: 18. CDR3 loop: CASSSPSSLAGVDSEQFF. In DNA form, the CDR3 reads TGTGCCAGCAGCTCCCCCTCGTCGCTAGCGGGAGTCGACAGTGAGCAGTTCTTC.

The V gene is TRBV27, the J gene TRBJ2-1; 8 bases fit TRBD1. This CDR3 region has 13 residues. CDR1 is MNHEY and CDR2 is SMNVEV in the germline V gene (reference sequence). V was pared by 3 bases and J by 15 bases, with 10 bases of the junction left unmatched. The CDR3 DNA sequence: TGTGCCAGCAGTTTCAGGACAGGGCAGGGGATGTTCTTC. Protein: CASSFRTGQGMFF.

This clonotype showed up many times. The J gene is TRBJ2-7, the V gene TRBV28; D is unclear. The germline V gene encodes CDR1 MDHEN and CDR2 SYDVKM. Trimming shortened V by 4 bases and J by 4 bases, and 8 bases separated the two germline ends. There are 12 residues in the CDR3. This CDR3 reads CASSYKPYEQYF. CDR3 bases: TGTGCCAGCAGTTATAAGCCATACGAGCAGTACTTC.

There are many counts of this clonotype. The chain recombines TRBV6-2 or TRBV6-3 with TRBJ2-2, with unresolved D. The V gene lost 4 bases and the J gene lost 4 bases, with 7 bases spanning the gap. Per germline, CDR1 MNHEY and CDR2 SVGEGT. The CDR3 loop spans 13 amino acids. This chain's CDR3 is CASSLDPTGELFF. In DNA form, the CDR3 reads TGTGCCAGCAGTTTGGACCCCACCGGGGAGCTGTTTTTT.

At least ten counts were recorded for this clonotype. The chain combines TRBV7-6 with TRBJ1-1; TRBD1 might be the D (5 bases). Trimming took 0 bases from V and 8 from J, leaving 13 bases between them. CDR1 is SGHVS, CDR2 FNYEAQ, per germline. The CDR3 is 14 amino acids. The CDR3 coding sequence is TGTGCCAGCAGCTTAGCCCGGGGGGGAGCGGAAGCTTTCTTT. This codes for CASSLARGGAEAFF.

The chain carries TRBV27 and TRBJ2-5, with a weak D call TRBD1 (7 bases). CDR3 length: 15 amino acids. Per the germline V gene, CDR1 is MNHEY and CDR2 is SMNVEV (reference sequence). V was clipped by 6 bases and J by 1 base, with 15 bases between them. The CDR3 loop is CASRVGRGAQETQYF. The CDR3 DNA reads TGTGCCAGCAGGGTGGGCAGGGGGGCCCAAGAGACCCAGTACTTC.

This clonotype came up many times. The chain employs TRBV12-3 or TRBV12-4 and TRBJ1-5, with 7 bases identical to TRBD1. J was trimmed by 4 bases and V by 5 bases; bases with no gene match: 14. The CDR3 runs to 17 residues. The CDR3 is CASSPRDSRYKNQPQHF. The CDR3 bases are TGTGCCAGCAGTCCGCGGGACAGCCGATACAAAAATCAGCCCCAGCATTTT.

The genes are TRBV2 and TRBJ2-7, with TRBD1 matching over 7 bases. Germline trimming cut 11 bases from V and 4 bases from J; bases unmatched to any gene: 26. The germline V gene encodes CDR1 SNHLY and CDR2 FYNNEI. The CDR3 is made up of 18 amino acids. As DNA, the CDR3 is TGTGCCGATTCGCGAAATATATTACAGGGGATTTTTGGGTACGAGCAGTACGTC. Encoded protein: CADSRNILQGIFGYEQYV.

This clonotype was counted ten times or more. The CDR3 nucleotides are TGTGCCAGCAGTCCCTACAGGGGAGCGAGACTAGCGGGACAATACAATGAGCAGTTCTTC. Translating it yields CASSPYRGARLAGQYNEQFF. The V and J genes are TRBV6-1 and TRBJ2-1; TRBD2 agrees at 11 bases. The CDR3 contains 20 residues. Germline V gene data show CDR1 as MNHNS and CDR2 as SASEGT. V dropped 5 bases and J dropped 4; count of bases not matched to a gene: 19.

This clonotype was found many times. The chain employs TRBV6-1 and TRBJ2-5; no clear D gene. The V gene's germline CDR1 is MNHNS and CDR2 SASEGT. This CDR3 comprises 12 residues. V lost 0 bases and J 5 bases, leaving 4 bases between the germline ends. The CDR3 DNA reads TGTGCCAGCAGTGAAGCGCGCGAGACCCAGTACTTC. Translated, it gives CASSEARETQYF.

There are many counts of this clonotype. The chain combines TRBV7-6 with TRBJ2-7; D gene unclear. Germline CDR1 SGHVS, CDR2 FNYEAQ. There are 15 residues in the CDR3. The ends were cut back, 6 bases at V and 6 bases at J, with 21 bases in the middle. The CDR3 nucleotides read TGTGCCAGCAGTTCGCTGAGGAAGAGGTGTGGCGAGCAGTACGTC. Translated: CASSSLRKRCGEQYV.

The chain couples TRBV29-1 to TRBJ1-2; no clear D gene. CDR1 is SQVTM and CDR2 is ANQGSEA in the germline V gene. V lost 3 bases and J 3 bases, leaving 8 bases between the germline ends. This CDR3 comprises 12 residues. The DNA of the CDR3 is TGCAGCGTTGAGAACAGACACTATGGCTACACCTTC. Translation: CSVENRHYGYTF.

This clonotype appeared a few times. The genes are TRBV5-1 and TRBJ2-5; D ambiguous. Trimming removed 0 bases at V and 5 bases at J, with 11 bases between. In germline, CDR1 is SGHRS, CDR2 YFSETQ. The CDR3 runs 14 residues. In DNA, the CDR3 is TGCGCCAGCAGCTTGGAGGGCCACGGGGAGACCCAGTACTTC. Residues: CASSLEGHGETQYF.

This clonotype appeared many times. The chain combines TRBV5-6 with TRBJ2-7; tentatively, D is TRBD1 (5 bases). Germline CDR1 reads SGHDT; CDR2 reads YYEEEE. The CDR3 loop spans 15 amino acids. V was clipped by 1 base and J by 2 bases, with 13 bases between them. The CDR3 sequence is CASSLSRENPYEQYF. The CDR3 DNA follows: TGTGCCAGCAGCTTGTCCAGGGAAAACCCCTACGAGCAGTACTTC.

This clonotype was found many times. The chain has TRBV6-5 and TRBJ1-6; D is uncertain. V lost 0 bases and J lost 9, with 15 bases in between. Germline V gene sequence: CDR1 MNHEY, CDR2 SVGAGI. The CDR3 spans 16 residues. Here the CDR3 DNA reads TGTGCCAGCAGTTACTCGGCAGACCCCTCCCTTTCACCCCTCCACTTT. Translation: CASSYSADPSLSPLHF.